What follows are 20 T cell receptor beta chains derived from one specimen sequenced in a study of blood T cell repertoires in COVID-19. TCRdb's table, derived via immunoSEQ multiplex PCR, lists solely in-frame clones and lacks some. The repertoire consists of fewer than 350,000 clones, with 75% to 90% occurring once and the leading ten covering 13%. Sequencing input: peripheral blood. All receptors come from a woman between 65 and 79 years old with COVID-19, enrolled during active disease.

V gene TRBV12-3 or TRBV12-4 combines with J gene TRBJ1-4; D is unresolved. The CDR3 runs to 12 residues. V was trimmed by 6 bases and J by 5 bases, leaving 7 bases between them. The CDR3 loop reads CASSVLNEKLFF. CDR3 sequence (DNA): TGTGCCAGCAGCGTATTGAATGAAAAACTGTTTTTT.

J is TRBJ1-1 and V is TRBV7-9, with 7 bases lining up with TRBD1. Germline V gene lookup returns CDR1 SEHNR and CDR2 FQNEAQ (reference sequence). CDR3 length: 16 residues. Losses at the gene ends were 3 bases for V and 4 bases for J; bases not matched to a gene: 11. In nucleotides, the CDR3 is TGTGCCAGCAGCTTGGCTTACAGGGGATTGGTCACTGAAGCTTTCTTT. It specifies CASSLAYRGLVTEAFF.

The gene calls are TRBV13 and TRBJ1-2; 7 nucleotides align to TRBD1. With V trimmed by 5 bases and J by 12 bases, 18 bases remained unmatched. This CDR3 has 15 amino acids. Germline loops: CDR1 PRHDT, CDR2 FYEKMQ (reference sequence). CDR3 loop: CASSPYRGGSWLHTF. DNA of the CDR3: TGTGCCAGCAGCCCTTACAGGGGAGGTAGCTGGCTACACACCTTC. The whole variable domain, filled in from reference TRBV13 and TRBJ1-2, reads AAGVIQSPRHLIKEKRETATLKCYPIPRHDTVYWYQQGPGQDPQFLISFYEKMQSDKGSIPDRFSAQQFSDYHSELNMSSLELGDSALYFCASSPYRGGSWLHTFGSGTRLTVV.

A single count supports this clone. The rearrangement links TRBV30 to TRBJ2-1; D is possibly TRBD2 (7 bases). Germline V gene sequence: CDR1 GTSNPN, CDR2 SVGIG (reference sequence). Deletions cut 2 bases from V and 5 bases from J, with 16 bases between. The CDR3 spans 15 residues. The CDR3 DNA sequence: TGTGCCTGGAGTCCACCCGGGGGGCGTCACAATGAGCAGTTCTTC. Amino acids: CAWSPPGGRHNEQFF.

J is TRBJ2-7 and V is TRBV7-2; 11 bases are a match to TRBD2. CDR3 size: 16 residues. J lost 4 bases, V lost 5 bases, and 10 bases had no gene match. Germline V gives CDR1 SGHTA, CDR2 FQGNSA. The CDR3, as DNA: TGTGCCAGCAGCCAGAGGGCTCTAGCGGGGGGTTACGAGCAGTACTTC. It encodes CASSQRALAGGYEQYF.

This clone was seen a handful of times. The chain carries TRBV2 and TRBJ2-1; D might be TRBD2 (5 bases). V was shortened by 1 base and J by 3 bases, with 7 bases between the two germline ends. Germline V gene sequence: CDR1 SNHLY, CDR2 FYNNEI. The CDR3 has 14 residues. The CDR3 here is CASSEGSVYNEQFF. The CDR3 region has the DNA TGTGCCAGCAGTGAAGGTAGCGTCTACAATGAGCAGTTCTTC.

J is TRBJ2-7 and V is TRBV7-9; D may be TRBD2 (6 bases). This CDR3 comprises 11 residues. V lost 4 bases to trimming and J lost 9 bases, with 10 bases between them. Looked up from germline, CDR1 is SEHNR and CDR2 is FQNEAQ (reference sequence). The CDR3 sequence is CASSSGDRQYF. CDR3 DNA: TGTGCCAGCAGCTCGGGGGATAGGCAGTACTTC.

The rearrangement joins TRBV6-6 to TRBJ2-2; 7 nucleotides line up with TRBD1. CDR1 is MNHNY and CDR2 is SVGAGI in the germline V gene (reference sequence). There are 12 residues in the CDR3. J gave up 7 bases and V 5 bases, and 1 base lay outside the gene matches. The CDR3 sequence: CASSRGRGELFF. For the CDR3, the DNA is TGTGCCAGCAGTAGGGGGCGCGGGGAGCTGTTTTTT.

V is TRBV2 and J is TRBJ1-6; D may be TRBD1 (5 bases). CDR1 and CDR2 from the germline V gene are SNHLY and FYNNEI. The V end lost 5 bases, the J end lost 8 bases, and 10 bases lay between the germline ends. The length of the CDR3 is 13 residues. The CDR3 DNA sequence: TGTGCCAGCAGTCCGGCAGGGTATTCACCCCTCCACTTT. Encoded protein: CASSPAGYSPLHF.

V gene TRBV9 combines with J gene TRBJ1-6; D is unresolved. This CDR3 contains 16 residues. CDR1 is SGDLS and CDR2 is YYNGEE in the germline V gene. Trimming took 0 bases from V and 8 from J, leaving 15 bases between them. The CDR3 is CASSVARSRSDSPLHF. The CDR3 DNA reads as TGTGCCAGCAGCGTAGCTAGGAGCCGTTCGGATTCACCCCTCCACTTT.

The V and J genes are TRBV7-2 and TRBJ2-1; the D gene is possibly TRBD2 (6 bases). V was pared by 0 bases and J by 9 bases, with 12 bases between. This CDR3 is built from 14 residues. Germline values: CDR1 SGHTA, CDR2 FQGNSA. CDR3 DNA sequence: TGTGCCAGCAGCTTAGCCCGCGGGGTTGGTGAGCAGTTCTTC. This gives the protein CASSLARGVGEQFF.

The rearrangement uses TRBV12-3 or TRBV12-4 and TRBJ1-2, with 8 bases lining up with TRBD1. With V trimmed by 5 bases and J by 10 bases, 6 bases remained unmatched. This CDR3 is built from 12 residues. This CDR3 reads CASSTWTGIYTF. The CDR3 DNA follows: TGTGCCAGCAGTACTTGGACAGGGATCTACACCTTC.

The chain carries TRBV30 and TRBJ1-3; no clear D. The germline V gene encodes CDR1 GTSNPN and CDR2 SVGIG (reference sequence). V was shortened by 2 bases and J by 4 bases, with 12 bases between the two germline ends. CDR3 length: 14 residues. Here the CDR3 reads CAWSIGNVGNTIYF. The CDR3 DNA reads TGTGCCTGGAGTATCGGGAACGTGGGAAACACCATATATTTT.

This chain connects TRBV30 to TRBJ1-1; possibly TRBD1 for D (5 bases). Trimming shortened V by 2 bases and J by 5 bases, and 15 bases separated the two germline ends. The germline V gene encodes CDR1 GTSNPN and CDR2 SVGIG (reference sequence). This CDR3 region has 14 residues. The CDR3 coding sequence is TGTGCCTGGAGTCTGGGAGGGGTCGGGACTGAAGCTTTCTTT. It is translated as CAWSLGGVGTEAFF.

CDR3 residues: CASESGGELFF. CDR3 DNA: TGCGCCAGCGAGAGTGGCGGGGAGCTGTTTTTT. This chain joins TRBV5-1 and TRBJ2-2; the D is unclear. Germline CDR1 SGHRS, CDR2 YFSETQ. The CDR3 is 11 residues long. The V end lost 7 bases, the J end lost 7 bases, and 8 bases lay between the germline ends.

The chain uses TRBV30 and TRBJ1-3; D possibly corresponds to TRBD1 (6 bases). Per germline, CDR1 GTSNPN and CDR2 SVGIG (reference sequence). V lost 3 bases to trimming and J lost 3 bases, with 18 bases between them. This CDR3 has 16 residues. CDR3 sequence reads: CAWRGKTGTGGNTIYF. The DNA for the CDR3 is TGTGCCTGGAGGGGAAAGACAGGCACAGGTGGAAACACCATATATTTT.

The chain combines TRBV28 with TRBJ2-7; D remains ambiguous. Germline CDR1 is MDHEN and CDR2 is SYDVKM. The germline V and J ends were trimmed by 10 bases and 3 bases, with 10 bases remaining between them. This CDR3 is 11 amino acids long. The CDR3 region has the DNA TGTGCCACGGGTGCCGGCTACGAGCAGTACTTC. The encoded protein is CATGAGYEQYF.

The chain links TRBV5-1 to TRBJ2-1; 10 nucleotides line up with TRBD2. There are 16 residues in the CDR3. Germline trimming cut 5 bases from V and 4 bases from J; bases unmatched to any gene: 9. Germline V lookup: CDR1 SGHRS, CDR2 YFSETQ. The CDR3 spells CASRQSGGAGYNEQFF. CDR3 nucleotides: TGCGCCAGCAGACAAAGCGGGGGGGCCGGTTACAATGAGCAGTTCTTC.

This rearrangement joins TRBV4-3 to TRBJ2-7, with D perhaps TRBD1 (5 bases). Germline CDR1 reads LGHNA; CDR2 reads YSLEER. Trimming left V 0 bases short and J 3 bases short, with 12 bases between. This CDR3 has 15 amino acids. The CDR3 loop is CASSQDTQALYEQYF. In DNA form, the CDR3 reads TGCGCCAGCAGCCAAGATACACAGGCACTCTACGAGCAGTACTTC.

The J gene is TRBJ1-5, the V gene TRBV6-1, with D unresolved. This CDR3 has 15 residues. Germline CDR1 is MNHNS and CDR2 is SASEGT. V was cut by 3 bases and J by 6 bases, with 15 bases left in between. The CDR3, as DNA: TGTGCCAGCAGTGATGGCCAGATAATCAGTCAGCCCCAGCATTTT. It translates to CASSDGQIISQPQHF.